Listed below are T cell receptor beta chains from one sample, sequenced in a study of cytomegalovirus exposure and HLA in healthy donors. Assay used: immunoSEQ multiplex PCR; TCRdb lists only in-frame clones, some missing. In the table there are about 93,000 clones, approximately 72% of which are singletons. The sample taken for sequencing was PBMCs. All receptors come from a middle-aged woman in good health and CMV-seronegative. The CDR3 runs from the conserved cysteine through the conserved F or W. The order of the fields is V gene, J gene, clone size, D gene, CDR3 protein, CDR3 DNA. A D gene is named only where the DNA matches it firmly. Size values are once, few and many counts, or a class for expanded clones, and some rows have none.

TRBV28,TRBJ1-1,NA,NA,CASSVGQIEAFF,TGTGCCAGCAGCGTTGGACAGATTGAAGCTTTCTTT
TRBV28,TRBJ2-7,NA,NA,CASSFSIPPEQYF,TGTGCCAGCAGTTTTTCTATTCCCCCCGAGCAGTACTTC
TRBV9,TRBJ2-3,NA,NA,CASSGGGTSTDTQYF,TGTGCCAGCAGCGGAGGAGGTACTAGCACAGATACGCAGTATTTT
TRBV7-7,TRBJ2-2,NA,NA,CASSLVQGKGELFF,TGTGCCAGCAGCTTAGTACAGGGAAAAGGGGAGCTGTTTTTT
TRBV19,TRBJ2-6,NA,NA,CASSIQGTGANVLTF,TGTGCCAGTAGTATACAGGGGACTGGGGCCAACGTCCTGACTTTC
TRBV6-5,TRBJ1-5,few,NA,CASSRGPGENQPQHF,TGTGCCAGCAGCCGAGGACCCGGGGAAAATCAGCCCCAGCATTTT
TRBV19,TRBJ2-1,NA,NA,CASSITTGSHNEQFF,TGTGCCAGTAGTATTACCACCGGGAGCCACAATGAGCAGTTCTTC
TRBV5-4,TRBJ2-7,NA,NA,CASSLGPSGSKLF,TGTGCCAGCAGCTTAGGTCCGAGCGGGTCGAAACTTTTC
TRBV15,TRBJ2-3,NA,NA,CATSRGGTAITDTQYF,TGTGCCACCAGCAGAGGCGGGACGGCGATAACAGATACGCAGTATTTT
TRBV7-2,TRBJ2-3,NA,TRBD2,CASTQTGLFTDTQYF,TGTGCCAGCACACAAACGGGACTATTCACAGATACGCAGTATTTT
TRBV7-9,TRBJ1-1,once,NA,CASSLEILNTEAFF,TGTGCCAGCAGCTTAGAGATACTCAACACTGAAGCTTTCTTT
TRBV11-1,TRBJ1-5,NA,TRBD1,CASSAGGLNQPQHF,TGTGCCAGCAGCGCAGGGGGCTTAAATCAGCCCCAGCATTTT
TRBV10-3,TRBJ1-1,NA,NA,CAISERYGDTEAFF,TGTGCCATCAGTGAAAGGTACGGAGACACTGAAGCTTTCTTT
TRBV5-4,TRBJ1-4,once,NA,CASSFQFATNEKLFF,TGTGCCAGCAGCTTCCAATTTGCAACTAATGAAAAACTGTTTTTT
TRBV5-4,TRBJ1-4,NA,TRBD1,CASSLAGQVEKLFF,TGTGCCAGCAGCTTGGCTGGACAGGTTGAAAAACTGTTTTTT
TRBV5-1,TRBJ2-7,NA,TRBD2,CASSSLAGNLYEQYF,TGCGCCAGCAGCTCACTAGCGGGTAATCTCTACGAGCAGTACTTC
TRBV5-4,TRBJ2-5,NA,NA,CASSLGEFPGKETQYF,TGTGCCAGCAGCTTGGGCGAATTCCCGGGGAAAGAGACCCAGTACTTC
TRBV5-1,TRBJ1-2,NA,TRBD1,CASSFGTGLGEHGYTF,TGCGCCAGCAGCTTCGGGACAGGCCTAGGGGAGCATGGCTACACCTTC
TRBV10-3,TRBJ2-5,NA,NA,CAISENEGLEETQYF,TGTGCCATCAGTGAGAATGAGGGCCTTGAAGAGACCCAGTACTTC
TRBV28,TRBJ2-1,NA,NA,CASSSPNEQFF,TGTGCCAGCAGTTCCCCTAATGAGCAGTTCTTC
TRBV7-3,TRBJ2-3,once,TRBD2,CASSSSGRGTDTQYF,TGTGCCAGCAGCTCCTCAGGGAGGGGCACAGATACGCAGTATTTT
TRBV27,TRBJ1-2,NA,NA,CASSPWKGVRYGYTF,TGTGCCAGCAGTCCCTGGAAAGGGGTACGGTATGGCTACACCTTC
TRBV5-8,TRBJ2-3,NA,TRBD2,CASKIRTSGNPDTQYF,TGTGCCAGCAAAATAAGGACTAGCGGGAACCCAGATACGCAGTATTTT
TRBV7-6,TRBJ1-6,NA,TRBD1,CASSSTGGTYNSPLHF,TGTGCCAGCAGCTCCACAGGGGGGACCTATAATTCACCCCTCCACTTT
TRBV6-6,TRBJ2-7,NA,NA,CASSYSGESREQYF,TGTGCCAGCAGTTACTCGGGAGAGTCTCGCGAGCAGTACTTC
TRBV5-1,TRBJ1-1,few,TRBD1,CASSLGIDRGGAFF,TGCGCCAGCAGCTTGGGGATTGACAGGGGCGGAGCTTTCTTT
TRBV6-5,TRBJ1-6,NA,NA,CASSYGGAVNNSPLHF,TGTGCCAGCAGTTACGGGGGGGCAGTCAATAATTCACCCCTCCACTTT
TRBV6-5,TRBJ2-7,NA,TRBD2,CASKAGGYEQYF,TGTGCCAGCAAGGCGGGAGGCTACGAGCAGTACTTC
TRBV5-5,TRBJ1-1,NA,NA,CASRPAVKNTEAFF,TGTGCCAGCAGGCCCGCAGTGAAGAACACTGAAGCTTTCTTT
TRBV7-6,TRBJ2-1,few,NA,CASSLREKVASSYNEQFF,TGTGCCAGCAGCTTAAGGGAGAAGGTGGCCAGCTCCTACAATGAGCAGTTCTTC
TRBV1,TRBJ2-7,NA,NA,CTSSLGTTIGDEQYF,TGCACCAGCAGCCTTGGGACAACTATAGGGGACGAGCAGTACTTC
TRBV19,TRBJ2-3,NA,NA,CASSSPAGPFRDTQYF,TGTGCCAGTAGCTCCCCGGCGGGACCATTCCGTGATACGCAGTATTTT
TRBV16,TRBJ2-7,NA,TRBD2,CASSPWRGGSAYEQYF,TGTGCCAGCAGCCCTTGGCGCGGGGGGTCCGCCTACGAGCAGTACTTC
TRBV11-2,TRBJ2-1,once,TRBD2,CASSLKRELNEQFF,TGTGCCAGCAGCTTAAAGCGGGAGTTAAATGAGCAGTTCTTC
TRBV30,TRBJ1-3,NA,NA,CAWSGARAGNTIYF,TGTGCCTGGAGTGGGGCCAGGGCTGGAAACACCATATATTTT
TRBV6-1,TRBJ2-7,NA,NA,CATDSTGRAQYF,TGTGCCACCGATTCGACAGGTCGGGCGCAGTACTTC
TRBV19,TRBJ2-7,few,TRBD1,CASMDRVEQYF,TGTGCCAGTATGGACAGGGTCGAGCAGTACTTC
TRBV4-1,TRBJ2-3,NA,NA,CASSHPPRSTDTQYF,TGCGCCAGCAGCCACCCCCCTCGGAGCACAGATACGCAGTATTTT
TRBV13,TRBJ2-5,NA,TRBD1,CASSLGMRGGIETQYF,TGTGCCAGCAGCTTAGGTATGAGAGGGGGCATTGAGACCCAGTACTTC
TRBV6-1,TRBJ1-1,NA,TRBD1,CASSGRDRGGKAFF,TGTGCCAGCAGTGGCCGGGACAGGGGGGGGAAAGCTTTCTTT
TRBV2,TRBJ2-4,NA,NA,CASKLKIQYF,TGTGCCAGCAAGCTAAAAATTCAGTACTTC
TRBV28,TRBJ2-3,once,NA,CASSLPLPTDTQYF,TGTGCCAGCAGTTTACCCCTTCCCACAGATACGCAGTATTTT
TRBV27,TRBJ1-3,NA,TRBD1,CASSLHRGYTIYF,TGTGCCAGCAGTCTCCACAGGGGGTACACCATATATTTT
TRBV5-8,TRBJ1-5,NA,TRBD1,CASSPPLGTGHSNQPQHF,TGTGCCAGCAGCCCACCCCTAGGGACAGGGCATAGCAATCAGCCCCAGCATTTT
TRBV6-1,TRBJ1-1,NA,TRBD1,CASSVGTGAEAFF,TGTGCCAGCAGTGTAGGGACAGGGGCCGAAGCTTTCTTT
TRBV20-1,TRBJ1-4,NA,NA,CSADSREELFF,TGCAGTGCTGATTCACGGGAAGAACTGTTTTTT
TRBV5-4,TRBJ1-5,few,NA,CASSLGQAQPQHF,TGTGCCAGCAGCTTGGGTCAGGCACAGCCCCAGCATTTT
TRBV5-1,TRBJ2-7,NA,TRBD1,CASSLGQGREQYF,TGCGCCAGCAGCTTGGGACAGGGTAGGGAGCAGTACTTC
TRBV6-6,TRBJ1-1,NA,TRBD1,CASSYSDRGTEAFF,TGTGCCAGCAGTTATTCCGACAGGGGCACTGAAGCTTTCTTT
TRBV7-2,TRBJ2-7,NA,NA,CASSLGAAGAYEQYF,TGTGCCAGCAGCTTAGGGGCAGCCGGGGCCTACGAGCAGTACTTC
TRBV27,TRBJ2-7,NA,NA,CASSFGGWVPKQGIWEQYF,TGTGCCAGCAGTTTTGGTGGGTGGGTACCAAAACAGGGTATCTGGGAGCAGTACTTC